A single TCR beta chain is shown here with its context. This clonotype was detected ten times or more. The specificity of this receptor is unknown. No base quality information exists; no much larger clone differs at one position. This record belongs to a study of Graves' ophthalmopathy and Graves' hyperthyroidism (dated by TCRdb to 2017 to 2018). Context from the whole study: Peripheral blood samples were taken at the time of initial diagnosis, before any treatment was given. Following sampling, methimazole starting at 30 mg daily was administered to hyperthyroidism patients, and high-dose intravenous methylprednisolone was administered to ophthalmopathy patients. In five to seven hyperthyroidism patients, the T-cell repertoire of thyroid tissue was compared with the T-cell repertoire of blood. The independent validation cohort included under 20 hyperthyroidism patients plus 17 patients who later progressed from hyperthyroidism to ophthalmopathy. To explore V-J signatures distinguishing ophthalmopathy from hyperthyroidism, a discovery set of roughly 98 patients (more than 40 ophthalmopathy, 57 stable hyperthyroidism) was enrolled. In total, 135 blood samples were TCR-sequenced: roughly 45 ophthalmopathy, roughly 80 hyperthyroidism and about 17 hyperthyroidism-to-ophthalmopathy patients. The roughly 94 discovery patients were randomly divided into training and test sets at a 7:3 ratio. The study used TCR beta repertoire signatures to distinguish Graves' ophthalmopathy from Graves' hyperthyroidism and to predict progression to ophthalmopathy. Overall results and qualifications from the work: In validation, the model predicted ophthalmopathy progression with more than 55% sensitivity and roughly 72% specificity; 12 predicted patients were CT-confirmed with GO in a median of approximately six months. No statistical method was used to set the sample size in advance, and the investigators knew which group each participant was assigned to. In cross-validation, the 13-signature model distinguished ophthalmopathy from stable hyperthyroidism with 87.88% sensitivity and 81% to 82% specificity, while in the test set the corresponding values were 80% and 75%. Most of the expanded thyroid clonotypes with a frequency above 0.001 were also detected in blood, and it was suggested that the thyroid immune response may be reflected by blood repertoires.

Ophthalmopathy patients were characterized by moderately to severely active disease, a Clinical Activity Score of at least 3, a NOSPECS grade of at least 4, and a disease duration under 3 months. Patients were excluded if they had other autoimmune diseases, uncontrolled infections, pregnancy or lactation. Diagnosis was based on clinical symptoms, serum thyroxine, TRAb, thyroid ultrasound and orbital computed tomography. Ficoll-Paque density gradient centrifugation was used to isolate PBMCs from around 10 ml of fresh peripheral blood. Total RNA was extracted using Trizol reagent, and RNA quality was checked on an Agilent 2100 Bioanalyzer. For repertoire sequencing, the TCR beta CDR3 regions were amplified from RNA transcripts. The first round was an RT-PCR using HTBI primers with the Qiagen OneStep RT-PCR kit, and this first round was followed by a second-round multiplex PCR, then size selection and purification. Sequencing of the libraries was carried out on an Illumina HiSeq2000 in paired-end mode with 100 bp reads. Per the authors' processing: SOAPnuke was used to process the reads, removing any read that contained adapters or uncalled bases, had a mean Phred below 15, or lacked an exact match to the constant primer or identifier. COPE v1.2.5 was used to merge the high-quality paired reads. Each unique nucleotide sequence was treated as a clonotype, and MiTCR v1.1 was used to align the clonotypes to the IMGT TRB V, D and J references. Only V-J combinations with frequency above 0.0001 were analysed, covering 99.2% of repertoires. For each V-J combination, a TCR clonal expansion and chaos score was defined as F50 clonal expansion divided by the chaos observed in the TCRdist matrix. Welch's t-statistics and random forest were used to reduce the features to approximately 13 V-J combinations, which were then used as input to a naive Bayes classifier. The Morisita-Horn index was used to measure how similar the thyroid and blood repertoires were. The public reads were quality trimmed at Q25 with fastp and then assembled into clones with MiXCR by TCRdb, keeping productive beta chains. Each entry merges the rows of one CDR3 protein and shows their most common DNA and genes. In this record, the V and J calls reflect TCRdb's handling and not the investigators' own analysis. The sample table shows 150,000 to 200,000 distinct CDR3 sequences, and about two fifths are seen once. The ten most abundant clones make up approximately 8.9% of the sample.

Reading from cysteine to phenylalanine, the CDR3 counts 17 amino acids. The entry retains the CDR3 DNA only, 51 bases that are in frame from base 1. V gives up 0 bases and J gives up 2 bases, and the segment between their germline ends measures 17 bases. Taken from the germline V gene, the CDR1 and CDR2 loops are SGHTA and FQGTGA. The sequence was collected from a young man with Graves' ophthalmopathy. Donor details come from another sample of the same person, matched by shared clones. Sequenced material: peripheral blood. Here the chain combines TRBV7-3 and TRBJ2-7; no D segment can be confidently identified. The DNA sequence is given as TGTGCCAGCAGCTTAACTTTTATTGGTTGCCTCACCTACGAGCAGTACTTC. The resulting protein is CASSLTFIGCLTYEQYF.